This T cell receptor (beta chain) was sequenced for a study of graft-versus-host responses after intestinal transplantation. Background on the study: Multivisceral, liver-intestinal, or isolated intestinal transplants were received by the recipients. Study observations and caveats: Graft-donor T cell macrochimerism in patients accompanied high graft-versus-host to host-versus-graft clonal ratios in allografts. Early post-transplant declines in HvG were associated with peak levels of circulating GvH clones. Recipient marrow held GvH clones, some first seen in ileum or blood.

Method: immunoSEQ multiplex PCR; TCRdb's copy keeps in-frame clones and lacks some. The sample lists around 78,000 clones; more than 75% were seen once. Germline V CDR1 and CDR2: SGDLS, YYNGEE. The CDR3 loop spans 16 amino acids. The V and J ends lost 2 bases and 4 bases, in that order; junction bases with no gene match: 7. This clone was recorded once. The antigen is undetermined. The source material was unstimulated CD8+ T cells sorted from spleen or lymph node cells, sampled before transplant. V usage is TRBV9 and J usage is TRBJ2-1; 9 nucleotides agree with TRBD1. The sequence was collected from a human donor who was the organ donor for an intestinal transplant. CDR3 in amino acids: CASSVSGTGLYNEQFF. The CDR3 DNA reads TGTGCCAGCAGCGTGTCGGGGACAGGGCTTTACAATGAGCAGTTCTTC.